The next 32 T cell receptor beta chains were all read from a single sample in a study of blood T cell repertoires in COVID-19. The method was immunoSEQ multiplex PCR; TCRdb's version includes in-frame clones alone and lacks a portion of them. The repertoire includes 650,000 to 800,000 clones, approximately 90% of them detected once, and approximately 0.25% sits in the top ten. Sequencing used peripheral blood. All receptors come from a woman aged 18-29 years with acute or convalescent COVID-19.

This rearrangement joins TRBV3-1 (or the pseudogene TRBV3-2) to TRBJ2-7; possible D gene TRBD2, 6 bases. V was clipped by 0 bases and J by 6 bases, with 18 bases between them. Germline CDR1 is LGHDT and CDR2 is YNNKEL (reference sequence). There are 16 residues in the CDR3. The CDR3 DNA is TGTGCCAGCAGCCAAGATCTGCGGGGATTTATCGGCGAGCAGTACTTC. This sequence encodes CASSQDLRGFIGEQYF.

The rearrangement joins TRBV4-3 to TRBJ2-3, with D possibly matching TRBD2 (6 bases). The V end lost 0 bases, the J end lost 2 bases, and 12 bases lay between the germline ends. Germline CDR1 LGHNA, CDR2 YSLEER. The CDR3 is 16 amino acids. DNA of the CDR3: TGCGCCAGCAGCCAAGATACGGCGGGGTCCACAGATACGCAGTATTTT. Its translation: CASSQDTAGSTDTQYF.

V gene TRBV6-1 combines with J gene TRBJ1-2; TRBD1 is a possible D gene (5 bases). There are 14 residues in the CDR3. Trimming removed 3 bases at V and 4 bases at J, with 12 bases between. Germline values: CDR1 MNHNS, CDR2 SASEGT. CDR3: CASSEYGQSYGYTF. CDR3 coding DNA: TGTGCCAGCAGTGAGTATGGACAATCCTATGGCTACACCTTC.

In its sample, this clone was seen once. The rearrangement joins TRBV2 to TRBJ1-4; the D is unclear. Trimming left V 3 bases short and J 13 bases short, with 12 bases between. This CDR3 spans 12 amino acids. Looked up from germline, CDR1 is SNHLY and CDR2 is FYNNEI. This CDR3 is CASSDLGQVLFF. CDR3 in DNA: TGTGCCAGCAGTGATTTGGGCCAAGTACTGTTTTTT.

The V and J genes are TRBV12-3 or TRBV12-4 and TRBJ2-2, with D perhaps TRBD1 (6 bases). The CDR3 consists of 12 residues. The V end was cut by 8 bases, the J end by 7 bases, with 11 bases between. In DNA, the CDR3 is TGTGCCAGCCCCACAGGGAGCGGGGAGCTGTTTTTT. Translation gives CASPTGSGELFF.

This clone was seen a single time. This chain connects TRBV6-6 to TRBJ2-2; D unresolved. Trimming shortened V by 2 bases and J by 1 base, and 5 bases separated the two germline ends. The CDR3 runs 14 residues. CDR1 MNHNY and CDR2 SVGAGI come from the germline V gene (reference sequence). This chain's CDR3 is CASSYGRNTGELFF. The CDR3 coding sequence is TGTGCCAGCAGTTACGGGCGGAACACCGGGGAGCTGTTTTTT.

This chain joins TRBV5-6 and TRBJ2-7; 7 bases are shared with TRBD1. CDR3 length: 15 amino acids. The germline V gene encodes CDR1 SGHDT and CDR2 YYEEEE. Losses at the gene ends were 2 bases for V and 4 bases for J; bases not matched to a gene: 9. CDR3 DNA: TGTGCCAGCAGCTTCATCCAGGGGGACCAATACGAGCAGTACTTC. This encodes CASSFIQGDQYEQYF.

The rearrangement joins TRBV3-1 (or the pseudogene TRBV3-2) to TRBJ2-2, with D possibly TRBD1 on 5 matching bases. Trimming stripped 2 bases from V and 1 base from J, with 11 bases between. Germline CDR1 is LGHDT and CDR2 is YNNKEL (reference sequence). This CDR3 spans 16 amino acids. The CDR3 here is CASSQTAGLNTGELFF. The CDR3 region has the DNA TGTGCCAGCAGCCAAACTGCAGGGCTGAACACCGGGGAGCTGTTTTTT.

V gene TRBV7-3 combines with J gene TRBJ1-1; D uncertain. Germline V gene sequence: CDR1 SGHTA, CDR2 FQGTGA. The CDR3 has 15 amino acids. Between the trimmed V and J ends, which lost 1 base and 1 base, there was a span of 10 bases. CDR3 sequence reads: CASSLRAGTNTEAFF. In nucleotides, the CDR3 is TGTGCCAGCAGCTTAAGGGCAGGAACGAACACTGAAGCTTTCTTT.

The chain links TRBV24-1 to TRBJ1-6, with a tentative D call TRBD1 (5 bases). The CDR3 is 14 amino acids. Germline V gives CDR1 KGHDR, CDR2 SFDVKD. Trimming pared 5 bases from V and 5 bases from J, leaving 9 bases between. The CDR3 loop is CATSARGNNSPLHF. The CDR3 coding sequence is TGTGCCACCAGTGCAAGGGGAAATAATTCACCCCTCCACTTT.

The rearrangement uses TRBV29-1 and TRBJ1-1; the D is unclear. CDR1 is SQVTM and CDR2 is ANQGSEA in the germline V gene. The length of the CDR3 is 13 residues. Trimming cost V 4 bases and J 0 bases, with 9 bases left between them. For the CDR3, the DNA is TGCAGCGTTGGGCAAACCATGAACACTGAAGCTTTCTTT. Encoded protein: CSVGQTMNTEAFF.

This clone was detected once. The chain links TRBV7-6 to TRBJ1-1; D is possibly TRBD1 (6 bases). In germline, CDR1 is SGHVS, CDR2 FNYEAQ. Between the trimmed V and J ends, which lost 5 bases and 7 bases, there was a span of 8 bases. This CDR3 region has 11 residues. The CDR3 DNA reads TGTGCCAGCAGCCCGGACAGTGAAGCTTTCTTT. Its translation is CASSPDSEAFF.

V gene TRBV19 combines with J gene TRBJ1-2; 7 nucleotides agree with TRBD1. The CDR3 runs to 13 residues. J was trimmed by 2 bases and V by 10 bases; bases with no gene match: 7. Looked up from germline, CDR1 is LNHDA and CDR2 is SQIVND (reference sequence). This CDR3 reads CATRQGLNYGYTF. CDR3 nucleotide sequence: TGTGCCACCAGACAGGGTCTCAACTATGGCTACACCTTC.

This clone has just one count. V is TRBV2 and J is TRBJ2-1; D is undetermined. V shed 4 bases and J shed 7 bases, with 11 bases lying between them. The CDR3 is 13 amino acids. Germline-derived CDR1 and CDR2 are SNHLY and FYNNEI. The CDR3 sequence is CASSGVSRNEQFF. The CDR3 nucleotides are TGTGCCAGCAGTGGCGTTAGTCGGAATGAGCAGTTCTTC. Complete variable domain (other parts from reference TRBV2 and TRBJ2-1): EPEVTQTPSHQVTQMGQEVILRCVPISNHLYFYWYRQILGQKVEFLVSFYNNEISEKSEIFDDQFSVERPDGSNFTLKIRSTKLEDSAMYFCASSGVSRNEQFFGPGTRLTVL.

This rearrangement joins TRBV7-9 to TRBJ2-7, with 7 bases matching TRBD1. Germline lookup yields CDR1 SEHNR and CDR2 FQNEAQ (reference sequence). This CDR3 spans 14 amino acids. V shed 5 bases and J 4 bases; nucleotides not matched to a gene: 8. CDR3: CASSLGTAFYEQYF. CDR3 DNA sequence: TGTGCCAGCAGCCTCGGGACAGCCTTTTACGAGCAGTACTTC.

This chain connects TRBV7-9 to TRBJ2-7; a possible D gene is TRBD2 (5 bases). V was cut by 6 bases and J by 2 bases, with 8 bases left in between. Germline CDR1 is SEHNR and CDR2 is FQNEAQ (reference sequence). The CDR3 runs 12 residues. CDR3 sequence reads: CASRRVPYEQYF. The CDR3 DNA is TGTGCCAGCAGGAGGGTACCCTACGAGCAGTACTTC.

The chain combines TRBV18 with TRBJ1-4; D possibly corresponds to TRBD1 (6 bases). The length of the CDR3 is 16 residues. The V and J ends lost 4 bases and 5 bases respectively, with 17 bases between them. Germline assignment: CDR1 KGHSH and CDR2 LQKENI. Here the CDR3 reads CASSLLGQRRNEKLFF. The DNA for the CDR3 is TGTGCCAGCTCACTCCTAGGACAGCGACGAAATGAAAAACTGTTTTTT.

Of note for this clone: This may be a read error, as it is one base from a much larger clone. Other DNA sequences within the sample encode an identical CDR3. This chain uses TRBV7-9 with TRBJ1-1; tentative D call: TRBD1 (6 bases). The V end was cut by 3 bases, the J end by 1 base, with 6 bases between. The germline gives CDR1 SEHNR, CDR2 FQNEAQ (reference sequence). The CDR3 has 13 amino acids. Here the CDR3 reads CASSLTGNTEAFF. CDR3 in DNA: TGTGCCAGCAGCTTGACAGGGAACACTGAAGCTTTCTTT.

The chain links TRBV25-1 to TRBJ1-5; 8 bases agree with TRBD1. V trimming: 6 bases; J trimming: 0 bases; junction bases outside the gene matches: 7. The V gene's germline CDR1 is MGHDK and CDR2 SYGVNS. This CDR3 is 16 amino acids long. This CDR3 is CASSGQGAHSNQPQHF. The CDR3 nucleotides are TGTGCCAGCAGCGGCCAGGGGGCTCATAGCAATCAGCCCCAGCATTTT. Using reference TRBV25-1 and TRBJ1-5 for the parts outside the CDR3, the full variable domain is EADIYQTPRYLVIGTGKKITLECSQTMGHDKMYWYQQDPGMELHLIHYSYGVNSTEKGDLSSESTVSRIRTEHFPLTLESARPSHTSQYLCASSGQGAHSNQPQHFGDGTRLSIL.

The genes are TRBV4-2 and TRBJ2-3, with a tentative D call TRBD2 (5 bases). CDR1 and CDR2 from the germline V gene are LGHNA and YNFKEQ. There are 15 residues in the CDR3. V was clipped by 1 base and J by 2 bases, with 10 bases between them. CDR3 nucleotides: TGTGCCAGCAGCCAAGGAGGGTCCCCCACAGATACGCAGTATTTT. As protein: CASSQGGSPTDTQYF.

This clone was observed a handful of times. The chain recombines TRBV6-5 with TRBJ1-5, with D possibly being TRBD1 (6 bases). Germline V gives CDR1 MNHEY, CDR2 SVGAGI. This CDR3 region has 15 residues. Trimming pared 4 bases from V and 2 bases from J, leaving 12 bases between. The chain's CDR3 is CASSSTGTGNQPQHF. CDR3 in DNA: TGTGCCAGCAGTTCGACAGGCACCGGCAATCAGCCCCAGCATTTT.

This sequence joins TRBV5-1 and TRBJ1-1; 10 bases align to TRBD1. Germline V lookup: CDR1 SGHRS, CDR2 YFSETQ. The J segment lost 4 bases and the V segment lost 4 bases, leaving 10 bases of the junction unmatched. The CDR3 totals 16 residues. CDR3 DNA sequence: TGCGCCAGCAGCCCGCAGGGACAGGGGCCCTTCACTGAAGCTTTCTTT. Its translation: CASSPQGQGPFTEAFF.

The chain links TRBV9 to TRBJ1-2; the match to TRBD1 covers 9 bases. This CDR3 contains 14 residues. The trim removed 2 bases at V and 7 bases at J, leaving 6 bases unmatched. From germline, CDR1 is SGDLS and CDR2 YYNGEE. CDR3 bases: TGTGCCAGCAGCGTCGGGACAGGGCTTGGTGGCTACACCTTC. It codes for CASSVGTGLGGYTF.

CDR3: CASSVGTGKSQYF. The CDR3 DNA follows: TGTGCCAGTAGTGTCGGGACAGGTAAATCGCAGTATTTT. The chain carries TRBV19 and TRBJ2-3; 8 nucleotides line up with TRBD1. The J segment lost 10 bases and the V segment lost 5 bases, leaving 8 bases of the junction unmatched. Germline V lookup: CDR1 LNHDA, CDR2 SQIVND (reference sequence). CDR3 length: 13 residues.

The rearrangement uses TRBV6-2 or TRBV6-3 and TRBJ1-1, with a weak D call TRBD1 (6 bases). The V end lost 2 bases, the J end lost 7 bases, and 14 bases lay between the germline ends. Germline values: CDR1 MNHEY, CDR2 SVGEGT. The CDR3 is made up of 14 amino acids. The CDR3 loop reads CASSYVRTAIEAFF. Written as DNA, the CDR3 is TGTGCCAGCAGTTACGTTCGGACAGCAATTGAAGCTTTCTTT.

This clone was observed once. The V gene is TRBV6-5, the J gene TRBJ2-1; 8 bases map to TRBD1. The CDR3 is 12 residues long. J lost 8 bases, V lost 5 bases, and 2 bases had no gene match. Germline CDR1 is MNHEY and CDR2 is SVGAGI. The CDR3 protein is CASSPQGDEQFF. CDR3 bases: TGTGCCAGCAGTCCACAGGGGGATGAGCAGTTCTTC.

The rearrangement joins TRBV2 to TRBJ2-2, with D maybe TRBD1 (6 bases). The CDR3 length is 16 residues. CDR1 and CDR2 (germline): SNHLY, FYNNEI. V lost 1 base and J lost 5, with 14 bases in between. The CDR3 sequence is CASSEGMGAGTGELFF. The CDR3 region has the DNA TGTGCCAGCAGTGAAGGCATGGGGGCTGGGACCGGGGAGCTGTTTTTT.

The V and J genes are TRBV12-3 or TRBV12-4 and TRBJ1-4, with TRBD1 matching over 9 bases. This CDR3 has 13 amino acids. Germline trimming cut 6 bases from V and 8 bases from J; bases unmatched to any gene: 4. CDR3 sequence reads: CASRGTGWEKLFF. The CDR3 bases are TGTGCCAGCAGGGGGACAGGGTGGGAAAAACTGTTTTTT.

This chain joins TRBV6-4 and TRBJ2-3; 11 positions match TRBD1. The CDR3 has 13 residues. Trimming cost V 5 bases and J 13 bases; bases outside gene matches: 8. The germline V gene encodes CDR1 MRHNA and CDR2 SNTAGT. CDR3 coding DNA: TGTGCCAGCAGTTTTAACCGGGACAGGGGGAAGTATTTT. This gives the protein CASSFNRDRGKYF.

J is TRBJ1-6 and V is TRBV25-1, with D maybe TRBD1 (5 bases). This CDR3 spans 15 amino acids. Trimming stripped 3 bases from V and 3 bases from J, with 9 bases between. Germline values: CDR1 MGHDK, CDR2 SYGVNS. The chain's CDR3 is CASSDAGLYNSPLHF. CDR3 DNA: TGTGCCAGCAGTGATGCGGGGCTCTATAATTCACCCCTCCACTTT.

This chain joins TRBV5-1 and TRBJ2-3, with TRBD2 matching over 7 bases. Germline V gene data show CDR1 as SGHRS and CDR2 as YFSETQ. The CDR3 covers 14 residues. The ends lost 7 bases at V and 5 bases at J; junction bases unmatched: 10. CDR3 residues: CASGPQRGGDTQYF. For the CDR3, the DNA is TGCGCCAGCGGCCCCCAGCGGGGTGGAGATACGCAGTATTTT.

The chain has TRBV7-8 and TRBJ1-5; D is undetermined. This CDR3 is 16 amino acids long. V was pared by 6 bases and J by 1 base, with 16 bases between. Germline V CDR1 and CDR2: SGHVS, FQNEAQ. This CDR3 is CASSSGRERSNQPQHF. The CDR3 region has the DNA TGTGCCAGCAGTTCCGGCCGGGAGAGGAGCAATCAGCCCCAGCATTTT.